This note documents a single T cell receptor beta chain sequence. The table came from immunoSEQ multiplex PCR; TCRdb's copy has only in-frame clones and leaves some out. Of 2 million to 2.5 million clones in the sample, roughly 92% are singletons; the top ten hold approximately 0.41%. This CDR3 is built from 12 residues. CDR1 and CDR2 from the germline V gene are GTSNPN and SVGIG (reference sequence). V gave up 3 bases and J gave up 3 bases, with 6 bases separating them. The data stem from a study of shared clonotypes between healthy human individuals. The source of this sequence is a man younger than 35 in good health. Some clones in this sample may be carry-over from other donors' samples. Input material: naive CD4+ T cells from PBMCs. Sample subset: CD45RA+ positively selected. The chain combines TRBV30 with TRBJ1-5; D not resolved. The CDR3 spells CAWSSNNQPQHF. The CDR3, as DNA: TGTGCCTGGAGCAGCAACAATCAGCCCCAGCATTTT.